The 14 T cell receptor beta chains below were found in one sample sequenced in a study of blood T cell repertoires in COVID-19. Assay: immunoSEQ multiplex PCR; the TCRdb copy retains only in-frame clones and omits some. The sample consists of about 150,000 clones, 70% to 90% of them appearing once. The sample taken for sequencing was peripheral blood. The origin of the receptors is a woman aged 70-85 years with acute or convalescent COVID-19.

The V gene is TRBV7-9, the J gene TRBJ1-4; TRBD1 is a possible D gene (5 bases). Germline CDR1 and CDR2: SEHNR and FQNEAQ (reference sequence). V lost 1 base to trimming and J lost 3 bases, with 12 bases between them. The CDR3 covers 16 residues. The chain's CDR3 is CASSLVMTAPNEKLFF. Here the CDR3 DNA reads TGTGCCAGCAGCTTAGTAATGACAGCCCCTAATGAAAAACTGTTTTTT.

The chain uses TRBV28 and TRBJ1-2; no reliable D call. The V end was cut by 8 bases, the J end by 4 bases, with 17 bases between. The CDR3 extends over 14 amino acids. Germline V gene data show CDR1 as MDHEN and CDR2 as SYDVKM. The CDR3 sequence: CASAENGRIYGYTF. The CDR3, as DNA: TGTGCCAGCGCCGAGAACGGGAGAATCTATGGCTACACCTTC.

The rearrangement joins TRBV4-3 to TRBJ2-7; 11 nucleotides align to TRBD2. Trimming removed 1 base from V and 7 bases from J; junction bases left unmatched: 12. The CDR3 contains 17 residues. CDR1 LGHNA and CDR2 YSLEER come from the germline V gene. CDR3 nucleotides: TGCGCCAGCAGCCAAGGGACCTTAGCGGGAGGGCCCCGGGAGCAGTACTTC. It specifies CASSQGTLAGGPREQYF.

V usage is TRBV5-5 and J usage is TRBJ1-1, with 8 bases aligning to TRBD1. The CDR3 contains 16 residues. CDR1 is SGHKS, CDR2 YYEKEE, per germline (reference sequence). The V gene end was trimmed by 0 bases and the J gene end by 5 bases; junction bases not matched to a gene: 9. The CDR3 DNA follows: TGTGCCAGCAGCTTGGAGGCAGGGGGCCGACTTACTGAAGCTTTCTTT. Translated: CASSLEAGGRLTEAFF.

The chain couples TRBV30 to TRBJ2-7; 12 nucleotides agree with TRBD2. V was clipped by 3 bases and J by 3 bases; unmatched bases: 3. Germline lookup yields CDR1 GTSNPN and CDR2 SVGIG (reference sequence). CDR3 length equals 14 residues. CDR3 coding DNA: TGTGCCTGGAGCCGGACTAGCGGGATCTACGAGCAGTACTTC. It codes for CAWSRTSGIYEQYF.

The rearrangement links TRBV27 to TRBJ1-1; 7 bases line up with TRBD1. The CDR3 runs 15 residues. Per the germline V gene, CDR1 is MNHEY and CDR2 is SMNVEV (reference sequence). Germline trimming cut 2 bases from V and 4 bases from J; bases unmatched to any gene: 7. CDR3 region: CASSLRTGEVTEAFF. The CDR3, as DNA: TGTGCCAGCAGTTTACGTACAGGGGAGGTCACTGAAGCTTTCTTT.

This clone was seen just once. As DNA, the CDR3 is TGTGCCAGCAGTTTCTTAGCGGGAGTGACGACAGATACGCAGTATTTT. As protein: CASSFLAGVTTDTQYF. This chain links TRBV27 with TRBJ2-3; 9 bases match TRBD2. Germline V gives CDR1 MNHEY, CDR2 SMNVEV (reference sequence). The ends lost 3 bases at V and 3 bases at J; junction bases unmatched: 7. This CDR3 contains 16 residues.

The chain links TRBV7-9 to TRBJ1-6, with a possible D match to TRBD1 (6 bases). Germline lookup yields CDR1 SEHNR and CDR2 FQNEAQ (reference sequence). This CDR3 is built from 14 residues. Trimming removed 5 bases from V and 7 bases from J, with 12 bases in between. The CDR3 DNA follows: TGTGCCAGCAGCATTCGGGGGGCCAATTCACCCCTCCACTTT. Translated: CASSIRGANSPLHF.

CDR3 protein: CASSFWGAVSQPQHF. In DNA, the CDR3 is TGTGCCAGCAGTTTTTGGGGAGCGGTGTCTCAGCCCCAGCATTTT. The chain carries TRBV28 and TRBJ1-5; no clear D gene. The V end was cut by 3 bases, the J end by 6 bases, with 15 bases between. The CDR3 runs 15 residues. The germline V gene encodes CDR1 MDHEN and CDR2 SYDVKM.

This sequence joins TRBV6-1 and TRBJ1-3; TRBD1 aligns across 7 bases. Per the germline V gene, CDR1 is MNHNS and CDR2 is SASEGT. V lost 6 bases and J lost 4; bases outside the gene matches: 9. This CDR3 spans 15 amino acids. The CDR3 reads CASRQRGLGGNTIYF. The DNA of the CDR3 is TGTGCCAGCAGACAAAGGGGGCTTGGAGGAAACACCATATATTTT.

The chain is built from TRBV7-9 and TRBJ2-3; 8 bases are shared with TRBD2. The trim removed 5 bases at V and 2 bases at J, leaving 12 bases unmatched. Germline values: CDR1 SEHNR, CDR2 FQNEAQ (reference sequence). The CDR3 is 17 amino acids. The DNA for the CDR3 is TGTGCCAGCAGCCGCGGGGCAGCGGGGGCCAACACAGATACGCAGTATTTT. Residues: CASSRGAAGANTDTQYF.

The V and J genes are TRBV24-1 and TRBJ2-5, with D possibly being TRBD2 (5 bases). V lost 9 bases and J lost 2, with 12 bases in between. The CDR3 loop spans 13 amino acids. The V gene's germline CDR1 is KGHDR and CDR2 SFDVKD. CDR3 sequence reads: CATSKGDQETQYF. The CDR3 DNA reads TGTGCCACCTCTAAGGGAGATCAAGAGACCCAGTACTTC.

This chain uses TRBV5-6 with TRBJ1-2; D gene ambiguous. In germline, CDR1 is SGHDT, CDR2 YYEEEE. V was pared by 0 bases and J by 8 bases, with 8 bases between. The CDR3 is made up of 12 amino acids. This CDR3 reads CASSLERLGYTF. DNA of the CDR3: TGTGCCAGCAGCTTGGAGCGTCTAGGCTACACCTTC.

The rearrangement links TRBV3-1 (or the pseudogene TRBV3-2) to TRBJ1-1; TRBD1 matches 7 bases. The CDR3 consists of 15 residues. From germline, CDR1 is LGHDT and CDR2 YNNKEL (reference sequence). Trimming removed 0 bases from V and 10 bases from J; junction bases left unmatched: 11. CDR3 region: CASSQDSRDREGAFF. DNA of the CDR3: TGTGCCAGCAGCCAAGATTCTCGTGACAGGGAAGGAGCTTTCTTT.